The present TCR beta chain was sequenced within a study of cytomegalovirus exposure and HLA in healthy donors. Study findings and constraints: Specificity for CMV antigens was confirmed in vitro for a few of the CMV-associated chains. Among TCR beta chains, those listed as cytomegalovirus-associated numbered 164. High specificity and sensitivity for cytomegalovirus status were reported for the classifier.

Separation from the 666-subject first cohort characterized the roughly 120-subject validation cohort, to which the donors belonged. Generated by immunoSEQ multiplex PCR, the TCRdb table keeps only in-frame clones and is missing some. The sample comprises about 180,000 clones, approximately 81% of which are singletons, and 16% rests with the top ten. The CDR3 has 14 amino acids. Deletions cut 0 bases from V and 2 bases from J, with 8 bases between. In germline, CDR1 is MGHRA, CDR2 YSYEKL. Concerning this clone: The antigen is not known.

The material sequenced was PBMCs. The TCR comes from a man between 18 and 29 years old in good health and CMV-seropositive. The chain recombines TRBV4-1 with TRBJ2-7; D gene uncertain. CDR3 sequence reads: CASSQDAETYEQYF. Written as DNA, the CDR3 is TGCGCCAGCAGCCAAGATGCGGAAACCTACGAGCAGTACTTC.